Only a few counts were recorded for the clone carrying this TCR beta chain. Its cognate antigen is unknown. This entry comes from a study of neoadjuvant anti-PD-1 for oral cavity cancer. Study at large: Patients without progression received a fourth nivolumab dose around day 43, then surgical resection on days 50-56. Findings and caveats of the study: Treg/Th17 ratio rose with pretreatment blood and fell with post-treatment tumor TCRbeta clonality. After neoadjuvant nivolumab, PBMC T cell clonality was significantly higher in non-responders than responders.

Six replicates per PBMC sample, mostly from approximately 0.45 ug of genomic DNA. Libraries were prepared by immunoSEQ multiplex PCR; TCRdb keeps only in-frame clonotypes and omits some of them. The sample consists of just over 9,000 clones, around 60% of them appearing once. V was pared by 8 bases and J by 1 base, with 17 bases between. The CDR3 covers 15 residues. Germline CDR1 MNHEY, CDR2 SVGAGI. Indicated time point: after neoadjuvant nivolumab, at surgical resection. J is TRBJ2-5 and V is TRBV6-5; tentatively, D is TRBD2 (7 bases). Sequenced here: PBMCs, sampled after nivolumab (anti-PD-1) treatment. This receptor was identified in a person aged 40-85 years with oral cavity squamous cell carcinoma. DNA of the CDR3: TGTGCCAGCTCCGAGAGGGAGGGGGGCCAAGAGACCCAGTACTTC. It translates to CASSEREGGQETQYF.